One and the same sample provided the 27 T cell receptor beta chains below, sequenced in a study of blood T cell repertoires in COVID-19. This table comes from immunoSEQ multiplex PCR, and its TCRdb copy is limited to in-frame clones, with some not included. The sample holds about half a million clones, 70% to 90% seen once. What was sequenced was PBMCs or T cells enriched from blood (not recorded which). These receptors were taken from a woman aged 55-69 years who had recovered from COVID-19.

Note on this clone: The sample has other DNA sequences that encode this CDR3 too. The chain is built from TRBV27 and TRBJ1-5, with D hard to call. V gave up 5 bases and J gave up 3 bases, with 8 bases separating them. This CDR3 comprises 13 residues. Germline V CDR1 and CDR2: MNHEY, SMNVEV (reference sequence). Here the CDR3 DNA reads TGTGCCAGCAGTCTGGCGGTCAATCAGCCCCAGCATTTT. It yields the protein CASSLAVNQPQHF.

The genes are TRBV15 and TRBJ2-6, with TRBD1 matching over 7 bases. The length of the CDR3 is 17 residues. Trimming removed 0 bases from V and 2 bases from J; junction bases left unmatched: 4. The germline V gene encodes CDR1 LNHNV and CDR2 YYDKDF (reference sequence). CDR3 loop: CATSRERDRAGANVLTF. Written as DNA, the CDR3 is TGTGCCACCAGCAGAGAACGAGACAGGGCTGGGGCCAACGTCCTGACTTTC. The variable domain in full, completed from reference TRBV15 and TRBJ2-6, reads DAMVIQNPRYQVTQFGKPVTLSCSQTLNHNVMYWYQQKSSQAPKLLFHYYDKDFNNEADTPDNFQSRRPNTSFCFLDIRSPGLGDTAMYLCATSRERDRAGANVLTFGAGSRLTVL.

V and J are TRBV25-1 and TRBJ1-5; possible D gene TRBD1, 6 bases. The CDR3 is made up of 15 amino acids. CDR1 and CDR2 (germline): MGHDK, SYGVNS. Trimming cost V 5 bases and J 7 bases, with 18 bases left between them. Here the CDR3 reads CASSPPGRGGQPQHF. The DNA of the CDR3 is TGTGCCAGCAGTCCACCGGGGAGGGGGGGACAGCCCCAGCATTTT.

The chain recombines TRBV10-3 with TRBJ1-6; D ambiguous. This CDR3 contains 14 residues. Trimming removed 3 bases at V and 8 bases at J, with 11 bases between. CDR1 is ENHRY, CDR2 SYGVKD, per germline. This CDR3 reads CAISDREVDSPLHF. The CDR3 region has the DNA TGTGCCATCAGTGATCGGGAGGTTGATTCACCCCTCCACTTT.

V and J are TRBV5-6 and TRBJ2-7; D gene ambiguous. The CDR3 totals 14 residues. V lost 2 bases to trimming and J lost 4 bases, with 13 bases between them. In germline, CDR1 is SGHDT, CDR2 YYEEEE. The CDR3 here is CASSFGTSRYEQYV. The DNA of the CDR3 is TGTGCCAGCAGCTTTGGTACTTCCCGATACGAGCAGTACGTC.

The gene calls are TRBV3-1 (or the pseudogene TRBV3-2) and TRBJ2-5; D might be TRBD1 (6 bases). This CDR3 spans 15 amino acids. Germline V gives CDR1 LGHDT, CDR2 YNNKEL (reference sequence). The V gene lost 4 bases and the J gene lost 5 bases, with 17 bases spanning the gap. The CDR3 region is CASSLLDLRGETQYF. CDR3 sequence (DNA): TGTGCCAGCAGCCTCCTTGACCTAAGGGGGGAGACCCAGTACTTC.

This sequence joins TRBV5-1 and TRBJ1-2, with a possible D match to TRBD1 (5 bases). The CDR3 consists of 13 residues. Per the germline V gene, CDR1 is SGHRS and CDR2 is YFSETQ. The germline V and J ends were trimmed by 2 bases and 6 bases, with 11 bases remaining between them. CDR3 in amino acids: CASSFTQGDGYTF. CDR3 DNA: TGCGCCAGCAGCTTTACCCAGGGTGATGGCTACACCTTC. Drawing the rest from reference TRBV5-1 and TRBJ1-2, the complete variable domain is KAGVTQTPRYLIKTRGQQVTLSCSPISGHRSVSWYQQTPGQGLQFLFEYFSETQRNKGNFPGRFSGRQFSNSRSEMNVSTLELGDSALYLCASSFTQGDGYTFGSGTRLTVV.

In its sample, this clone was seen once. The CDR3 is CSVVDTFTDTQYF. CDR3 nucleotide sequence: TGCAGCGTTGTTGACACCTTCACAGATACGCAGTATTTT. The rearrangement joins TRBV29-1 to TRBJ2-3; D unclear. V was shortened by 4 bases and J by 2 bases, with 10 bases between the two germline ends. Germline CDR1 and CDR2: SQVTM and ANQGSEA. The CDR3 totals 13 residues.

This chain joins TRBV11-2 and TRBJ1-2, with D possibly being TRBD1 (6 bases). V dropped 2 bases and J dropped 5 bases, with 12 bases sitting between them. CDR3 size: 14 residues. Germline V lookup: CDR1 SGHAT, CDR2 FQNNGV. CDR3 region: CASSLNRVGYGYTF. In nucleotides, the CDR3 is TGTGCCAGCAGCTTAAACAGGGTCGGATATGGCTACACCTTC. The variable domain in full, with the rest retrieved from reference TRBV11-2 and TRBJ1-2, is EAGVAQSPRYKIIEKRQSVAFWCNPISGHATLYWYQQILGQGPKLLIQFQNNGVVDDSQLPKDRFSAERLKGVDSTLKIQPAKLEDSAVYLCASSLNRVGYGYTFGSGTRLTVV.

The V call is TRBV5-1, the J call TRBJ1-5; unclear D gene. CDR1 is SGHRS and CDR2 is YFSETQ in the germline V gene. The CDR3 sequence is 13 residues long. Trimming shortened V by 1 base and J by 6 bases, and 8 bases separated the two germline ends. The CDR3, as DNA: TGCGCCAGCAGCTTGAGTGGGCTTCAGCCCCAGCATTTT. Residues: CASSLSGLQPQHF.

The rearrangement links TRBV5-1 to TRBJ2-4, with D perhaps TRBD1 (6 bases). With 7 bases removed from V and 4 bases from J, the gap between germline ends came to 24 bases. Per the germline V gene, CDR1 is SGHRS and CDR2 is YFSETQ. The CDR3 runs 17 residues. The CDR3 nucleotides read TGCGCCAGCTCGCCTTTTGTGGGGGACACCACAAAAAACATTCAGTACTTC. Translation: CASSPFVGDTTKNIQYF.

The chain recombines TRBV9 with TRBJ1-2; the match to TRBD1 covers 8 bases. The CDR3 has 14 residues. Per the germline V gene, CDR1 is SGDLS and CDR2 is YYNGEE. With V trimmed by 3 bases and J by 6 bases, 7 bases remained unmatched. The CDR3 nucleotides read TGTGCCAGCAGCGCTAAACAGGGGGTTGATGGCTACACCTTC. It specifies CASSAKQGVDGYTF.

The rearrangement joins TRBV30 to TRBJ2-7, with TRBD1 matching 7 bases. Germline CDR1 and CDR2: GTSNPN and SVGIG (reference sequence). CDR3 length: 14 amino acids. J lost 5 bases, V lost 0 bases, and 7 bases had no gene match. The CDR3 nucleotides read TGTGCCTGGAGTGTCAAGGGGGCAATCGACGAGCAGTACTTC. It yields the protein CAWSVKGAIDEQYF. The full variable domain, in which reference TRBV30 and TRBJ2-7 provide the parts outside the CDR3, is SQTIHQWPATLVQPVGSPLSLECTVEGTSNPNLYWYRQAAGRGLQLLFYSVGIGQISSEVPQNLSASRPQDRQFILSSKKLLLSDSGFYLCAWSVKGAIDEQYFGPGTRLTVT.

This chain links TRBV19 with TRBJ2-5; 9 nucleotides agree with TRBD1. The junction had 3 bases not matched to a gene; V was cut back by 5 bases and J by 5 bases. The CDR3 extends over 13 amino acids. Germline CDR1 is LNHDA and CDR2 is SQIVND (reference sequence). This chain's CDR3 is CASSLQGAETQYF. In DNA, the CDR3 is TGTGCCAGTAGTTTACAGGGGGCTGAGACCCAGTACTTC.

This clone was seen only once. J is TRBJ1-2 and V is TRBV5-1, with TRBD1 matching over 8 bases. The CDR3 covers 17 residues. Germline V CDR1 and CDR2: SGHRS, YFSETQ. V lost 5 bases and J lost 3; bases outside the gene matches: 15. The CDR3 nucleotides read TGCGCCAGCAGACCGACGGCAGGGGGCGGAATAGACTATGGCTACACCTTC. Translating gives CASRPTAGGGIDYGYTF.

The chain carries TRBV2 and TRBJ2-3; 7 bases line up with TRBD2. Losses at the gene ends were 4 bases for V and 4 bases for J; bases not matched to a gene: 11. This CDR3 contains 16 residues. Germline V gene data show CDR1 as SNHLY and CDR2 as FYNNEI. The DNA of the CDR3 is TGTGCCAGCAGTGGGGGGGGAACTCTCATGTCAGATACGCAGTATTTT. Protein product: CASSGGGTLMSDTQYF.

The chain carries TRBV7-2 and TRBJ1-2; TRBD1 is a possible D gene (6 bases). Germline V lookup: CDR1 SGHTA, CDR2 FQGNSA. With 1 base removed from V and 4 bases from J, the gap between germline ends came to 10 bases. The CDR3 length is 14 residues. The CDR3 loop is CASSLGRGGYGYTF. In DNA form, the CDR3 reads TGTGCCAGCAGCTTAGGGCGAGGGGGCTATGGCTACACCTTC.

The chain uses TRBV10-3 and TRBJ1-5; D is perhaps TRBD1 (6 bases). This CDR3 contains 18 residues. The V gene lost 6 bases and the J gene lost 2 bases, with 23 bases spanning the gap. Per germline, CDR1 ENHRY and CDR2 SYGVKD. The CDR3 DNA reads as TGTGCCATCAGCGGGAGGACAGTCCTGGAAAAACGCAATCAGCCCCAGCATTTT. Amino acid sequence: CAISGRTVLEKRNQPQHF.

This chain uses TRBV7-2 with TRBJ2-4; 8 positions agree with TRBD2. The CDR3 loop spans 14 amino acids. V lost 5 bases, J lost 9 bases, and 9 bases stayed unmatched. Germline loops: CDR1 SGHTA, CDR2 FQGNSA. CDR3 region: CASSPGLASPIQYF. DNA of the CDR3: TGTGCCAGCAGCCCAGGACTAGCTTCCCCCATTCAGTACTTC.

The chain uses TRBV2 and TRBJ1-1; possible D gene TRBD1, 5 bases. The germline CDR1 and CDR2 sequences are SNHLY and FYNNEI. The V end lost 11 bases, the J end lost 4 bases, and 17 bases lay between the germline ends. The CDR3 is 13 residues long. The CDR3 spells CAGSGDVGTEAFF. The CDR3 bases are TGTGCCGGGTCGGGGGACGTAGGCACTGAAGCTTTCTTT.

The chain couples TRBV9 to TRBJ1-1; no reliable D call. The V end was cut by 4 bases, the J end by 3 bases, with 7 bases between. CDR1 is SGDLS, CDR2 YYNGEE, per germline. CDR3 length: 12 residues. The CDR3 sequence: CASSRRDTEAFF. DNA for the CDR3: TGTGCCAGCAGCCGGAGGGACACTGAAGCTTTCTTT.

The rearrangement links TRBV28 to TRBJ1-1; possible D gene TRBD1, 6 bases. V dropped 6 bases and J dropped 13 bases, with 24 bases sitting between them. CDR3 length: 14 amino acids. Germline values: CDR1 MDHEN, CDR2 SYDVKM. Written as DNA, the CDR3 is TGTGCCAGCAGCCCCGGGGGGTTTCCCCTACAGGGTTTCTTT. Residues: CASSPGGFPLQGFF.

The chain carries TRBV18 and TRBJ2-1, with TRBD2 matching 8 bases. The junction had 5 bases not matched to a gene; V was cut back by 0 bases and J by 7 bases. Germline V gene lookup returns CDR1 KGHSH and CDR2 LQKENI. The CDR3 has 15 amino acids. In DNA, the CDR3 is TGTGCCAGCTCACCACCCTCAGCGGGGGAAAATGAGCAGTTCTTC. Its protein product is CASSPPSAGENEQFF.

The chain has TRBV5-1 and TRBJ2-3, with a weak D call TRBD1 (5 bases). The germline V gene has CDR1 SGHRS and CDR2 YFSETQ. This CDR3 comprises 16 residues. V gave up 2 bases and J gave up 0 bases, with 13 bases separating them. CDR3 amino acids: CASSLGAVASTDTQYF. Here the CDR3 DNA reads TGCGCCAGCAGCTTAGGGGCAGTCGCAAGCACAGATACGCAGTATTTT.

J is TRBJ2-7 and V is TRBV5-5; D may be TRBD2 (6 bases). The CDR3 totals 14 residues. V was clipped by 1 base and J by 6 bases, with 14 bases between them. The germline V gene has CDR1 SGHKS and CDR2 YYEKEE (reference sequence). The CDR3 loop reads CASSLRTGDGEQYV. CDR3 DNA: TGTGCCAGCAGCTTGCGAACGGGGGACGGCGAGCAGTACGTC.

The V and J genes are TRBV19 and TRBJ2-1, with 9 bases matching TRBD2. Per germline, CDR1 LNHDA and CDR2 SQIVND (reference sequence). The CDR3 contains 18 residues. Unmatched junction bases numbered 13, after V lost 2 bases and J lost 5 bases. CDR3 sequence: CASSIWIAGDLGDNEQFF. Here the CDR3 DNA reads TGTGCCAGTAGTATATGGATAGCGGGGGACCTTGGGGACAATGAGCAGTTCTTC.

The chain is built from TRBV11-2 and TRBJ1-6; TRBD1 matches 7 bases. The ends lost 5 bases at V and 3 bases at J; junction bases unmatched: 7. The germline V gene encodes CDR1 SGHAT and CDR2 FQNNGV. The CDR3 covers 16 residues. CDR3: CASSVRQGIYNSPLHF. CDR3 coding DNA: TGTGCCAGCAGCGTCAGACAGGGAATCTATAATTCACCCCTCCACTTT.